One sample yielded the 4 T cell receptor beta chains listed below, sequenced in a study of blood T cell repertoires in COVID-19. Produced via immunoSEQ multiplex PCR; TCRdb's table is partial and in-frame only. In the table there are 160,000 or so clones, roughly 78% of which are singletons. The sequenced material came from peripheral blood. Every receptor here comes from a man between 65 and 85 years old with active or convalescent COVID-19.

The rearrangement uses TRBV5-4 and TRBJ2-7, with D perhaps TRBD1 (6 bases). The CDR3 consists of 13 residues. Trimming took 5 bases from V and 6 from J, leaving 15 bases between them. Germline CDR1 SGHNT, CDR2 YYREEE (reference sequence). The chain's CDR3 is CASSHRDNLEQYF. In nucleotides, the CDR3 is TGTGCCAGCAGTCACCGGGACAACCTCGAGCAGTACTTC.

The chain is built from TRBV4-1 and TRBJ1-3, with D unclear. Between the trimmed V and J ends, which lost 1 base and 3 bases, there was a span of 16 bases. The CDR3 is made up of 17 amino acids. Germline V gives CDR1 MGHRA, CDR2 YSYEKL. CDR3 bases: TGCGCCAGCAGCCAAGGGACGGGTCGGGGATATGGAAACACCATATATTTT. This gives the protein CASSQGTGRGYGNTIYF.

CDR3 sequence reads: CASSQAAGQGDWGYTF. The CDR3 DNA follows: TGTGCCAGCAGCCAAGCCGCGGGGCAGGGGGACTGGGGCTACACCTTC. The genes are TRBV14 and TRBJ1-2; 7 positions agree with TRBD1. CDR1 and CDR2 from the germline V gene are SGHDN and FVKESK. The CDR3 covers 16 residues. With V trimmed by 1 base and J by 8 bases, 13 bases remained unmatched.

The chain carries TRBV2 and TRBJ2-2; no reliable D call. Germline V lookup: CDR1 SNHLY, CDR2 FYNNEI. This CDR3 region has 17 residues. V shed 1 base and J shed 1 base, with 13 bases lying between them. The CDR3 region is CASSEELAALNTGELFF. For the CDR3, the DNA is TGTGCCAGCAGTGAAGAGTTGGCGGCGTTGAACACCGGGGAGCTGTTTTTT.